These 15 T cell receptor beta chains were sequenced from one sample in a study of blood T cell repertoires in COVID-19 (dated by TCRdb to about 2020). The library was built by means of the immunoSEQ multiplex PCR assay. TCRdb obtained this table from immuneACCESS and retained in-frame rearrangements with V and J assigned. These tables miss some clones; where compared with another copy, unresolved V genes account for less than half of the shortfall, and the remainder is unexplained. Present in this sample are hundreds of thousands of clones, around 80% of which were seen just once. The ten top clones hold 1.5% to 2% of the sample. Source material: peripheral blood. These receptor sequences come from an elderly woman with acute or convalescent COVID-19.

The chain uses TRBV11-2 and TRBJ2-1; 10 nucleotides align to TRBD2. In germline, CDR1 is SGHAT, CDR2 FQNNGV. This CDR3 has 13 amino acids. With V trimmed by 6 bases and J by 8 bases, 4 bases remained unmatched. The CDR3 region is CASRSSGSHEQFF. The CDR3 DNA reads as TGTGCCAGCAGGTCTAGCGGGAGTCATGAGCAGTTCTTC.

This chain connects TRBV5-5 to TRBJ2-1, with a possible D match to TRBD1 (6 bases). V shed 2 bases and J shed 7 bases, with 7 bases lying between them. Germline values: CDR1 SGHKS, CDR2 YYEKEE (reference sequence). The CDR3 is 12 amino acids. CDR3 DNA sequence: TGTGCCAGCAGCTTACAGGGTAATGAGCAGTTCTTC. Its translation is CASSLQGNEQFF.

V is TRBV7-2 and J is TRBJ2-7; D perhaps matches TRBD1 (6 bases). V was trimmed by 2 bases and J by 0 bases, leaving 11 bases between them. Per the germline V gene, CDR1 is SGHTA and CDR2 is FQGNSA. The CDR3 runs to 15 residues. CDR3 in DNA: TGTGCCAGCAGCTTATCCCAGGGGATCTCCTACGAGCAGTACTTC. Its translation: CASSLSQGISYEQYF. The full variable domain, rest sourced from reference TRBV7-2 and TRBJ2-7, is GAGVSQSPSNKVTEKGKDVELRCDPISGHTALYWYRQSLGQGLEFLIYFQGNSAPDKSGLPSDRFSAERTGGSVSTLTIQRTQQEDSAVYLCASSLSQGISYEQYFGPGTRLTVT.

CDR3 in DNA: TGCAGCCTGACAGGGGGCCCCGTCGATGAGCAGTTCTTC. Translation: CSLTGGPVDEQFF. The rearrangement joins TRBV29-1 to TRBJ2-1; 10 nucleotides match TRBD1. The CDR3 runs to 13 residues. Germline CDR1 reads SQVTM; CDR2 reads ANQGSEA. V shed 8 bases, J shed 8 bases, and the junction held 9 bases outside the gene matches.

This sequence joins TRBV9 and TRBJ2-6; 9 positions match TRBD1. Germline V gene lookup returns CDR1 SGDLS and CDR2 YYNGEE. The ends lost 3 bases at V and 0 bases at J; junction bases unmatched: 7. This CDR3 spans 18 amino acids. CDR3 nucleotides: TGTGCCAGCAGCGGCAACAGGGACAGGGACTCTGGGGCCAACGTCCTGACTTTC. This translates into CASSGNRDRDSGANVLTF.

The chain employs TRBV7-2 and TRBJ2-7; 7 bases agree with TRBD1. V dropped 5 bases and J dropped 6; count of bases not matched to a gene: 4. This CDR3 has 12 residues. CDR1 is SGHTA, CDR2 FQGNSA, per germline. CDR3 sequence (DNA): TGTGCCAGCAGCAGACAGGGCGGCGAGCAGTACTTC. Translation: CASSRQGGEQYF.

This clone occurred a few times. CDR3 loop: CASSLERASYEQYF. In nucleotides, the CDR3 is TGTGCCAGCAGCTTAGAACGAGCCTCCTACGAGCAGTACTTC. The chain links TRBV7-8 to TRBJ2-7; no reliable D call. Germline values: CDR1 SGHVS, CDR2 FQNEAQ. This CDR3 comprises 14 residues. The V end was cut by 1 base, the J end by 0 bases, with 7 bases between.

This sequence joins TRBV11-1 and TRBJ2-2; D is uncertain. V was pared by 5 bases and J by 5 bases, with 9 bases between. CDR3 length: 13 amino acids. Germline lookup yields CDR1 SGHAT and CDR2 FQDESV (reference sequence). The CDR3 DNA sequence: TGTGCCAGCAGCCCACTTCCGACCGGGGAGCTGTTTTTT. Translation: CASSPLPTGELFF.

V and J are TRBV19 and TRBJ1-5, with TRBD1 matching 7 bases. CDR3 length: 14 residues. V was pared by 4 bases and J by 5 bases, with 5 bases of the junction left unmatched. Germline CDR1 LNHDA, CDR2 SQIVND (reference sequence). CDR3 nucleotides: TGTGCCAGTAGTACGACAGGGCTGGATCAGCCCCAGCATTTT. The encoded protein is CASSTTGLDQPQHF.

This chain joins TRBV6-5 and TRBJ2-1; D is unresolved. The CDR3 has 11 residues. The germline V gene has CDR1 MNHEY and CDR2 SVGAGI. V was cut by 10 bases and J by 10 bases, with 14 bases left in between. The CDR3 here is CATSTAREQFF. The DNA of the CDR3 is TGTGCCACATCCACGGCTAGAGAGCAGTTCTTC.

V is TRBV19 and J is TRBJ1-5; no clear D. CDR1 and CDR2 from the germline V gene are LNHDA and SQIVND (reference sequence). The CDR3 extends over 13 amino acids. The V end lost 3 bases, the J end lost 4 bases, and 7 bases lay between the germline ends. CDR3 DNA sequence: TGTGCCAGTAGTATCCGAGGGAATCAGCCCCAGCATTTT. This gives the protein CASSIRGNQPQHF.

V usage is TRBV2 and J usage is TRBJ2-2, with D tentatively TRBD1 (6 bases). The CDR3 has 14 amino acids. V dropped 6 bases and J dropped 7 bases, with 15 bases sitting between them. Germline lookup yields CDR1 SNHLY and CDR2 FYNNEI. CDR3 residues: CASRVSGTNGELFF. CDR3 DNA sequence: TGTGCCAGCAGAGTCTCCGGGACAAACGGGGAGCTGTTTTTT.

V gene TRBV24-1 combines with J gene TRBJ1-5, with D unresolved. CDR1 KGHDR and CDR2 SFDVKD come from the germline V gene. The ends were cut back, 2 bases at V and 0 bases at J, with 13 bases in the middle. The CDR3 is 17 amino acids. CDR3 sequence: CATSDSARLDSNQPQHF. Written as DNA, the CDR3 is TGTGCCACCAGTGATTCAGCCAGGCTCGATAGCAATCAGCCCCAGCATTTT.

The chain has TRBV5-4 and TRBJ1-4; 8 bases align to TRBD1. CDR3 length: 15 residues. Trimming cost V 3 bases and J 5 bases; bases outside gene matches: 6. Per germline, CDR1 SGHNT and CDR2 YYREEE (reference sequence). CDR3 sequence (DNA): TGTGCCAGCAGCTCTACAGGGGGGACGAATGAAAAACTGTTTTTT. It translates to CASSSTGGTNEKLFF.

The V and J genes are TRBV19 and TRBJ2-7, with TRBD1 matching 10 bases. With V trimmed by 5 bases and J by 3 bases, 10 bases remained unmatched. CDR1 LNHDA and CDR2 SQIVND come from the germline V gene (reference sequence). CDR3 length: 16 amino acids. Here the CDR3 DNA reads TGTGCCAGTAGTCCATCATGGACAGGGGGGTACTACGAGCAGTACTTC. It is translated as CASSPSWTGGYYEQYF. Filled out from reference TRBV19 and TRBJ2-7, the complete variable domain reads DGGITQSPKYLFRKEGQNVTLSCEQNLNHDAMYWYRQDPGQGLRLIYYSQIVNDFQKGDIAEGYSVSREKKESFPLTVTSAQKNPTAFYLCASSPSWTGGYYEQYFGPGTRLTVT.